What follows is one T cell receptor (beta chain) and its context. From germline, CDR1 is SGDLS and CDR2 YYNGEE. The CDR3 is 13 residues long. V was clipped by 1 base and J by 7 bases, with 11 bases between them. This specimen comes from a study of cytomegalovirus exposure and HLA in healthy donors. The primer mix had 60 Vbeta and 13 Jbeta primers. Assay used: immunoSEQ multiplex PCR; TCRdb lists only in-frame clones, some missing. The sample consists of approximately 110,000 clones, 73% of them appearing once. The chain has TRBV9 and TRBJ1-2; perhaps TRBD1 as D (6 bases). Sequences were obtained from PBMCs. This clonotype originated in a man in his 60s in good health and CMV-seropositive. CDR3 region: CASSVRGMGGYTF. Written as DNA, the CDR3 is TGTGCCAGCAGCGTAAGGGGGATGGGTGGCTACACCTTC.